These T cell receptor delta chains were read from a single sample in a study of Vδ1+ human thymocytes. TCRdb called clones anew from the multiplex PCR reads with CATT. The table shows 80,000 or so delta-chain clones, with around 32% occurring only once. Sequenced sample: Vdelta1+ gamma-delta thymocytes from the thymus. Every receptor here comes from a boy in the first two years of life who had congenital heart surgery. Both conserved end residues are part of each CDR3. D genes are given only for firm matches. Rows may omit the clone size; those that give it use once, few, many or a size class.

D | size | J | length | V | DNA | CDR3
TRDD3 | few | TRDJ1 | 19 | TRDV1 | TGTGCTCTTGGCCTTCCCGAAACCGTACTGGGGGATACGGGCGATAAACTCATCTTT | CALGLPETVLGDTGDKLIF
NA | few | TRDJ1 | 19 | TRDV1 | TGTGCTCTTGGGGACAGCCTTAGATTCCCGGGGATGATTACCGGTAAACTCATCTTT | CALGDSLRFPGMITGKLIF
TRDD3 | few | TRDJ1 | 17 | TRDV1 | TGTGCTCTTGGGGCAACTTCCTACGATGGGGGATACGTCAAACTCATCTTT | CALGATSYDGGYVKLIF
TRDD2 | once | TRDJ1 | 22 | TRDV1 | TGTGCTCTTGGGGGTAGCCCCCTTCCTACCCAGTACTGGGTAAGGAACACCGATAAACTCATCTTT | CALGGSPLPTQYWVRNTDKLIF
TRDD3 | few | TRDJ1 | 21 | TRDV1 | TGTGCTCTTGGGGTCCTGGCCTTCCTACCTACTGGGGGATACGCCACCGATAAACTCATCTTT | CALGVLAFLPTGGYATDKLIF
TRDD2 | NA | TRDJ1 | 21 | TRDV1 | TGTGCTCTTGGGGAAATGGCCTTCCTACGAGTACTGGGGCGTCGGACCGATAAACTCATCTTT | CALGEMAFLRVLGRRTDKLIF
NA | few | TRDJ1 | 18 | TRDV1 | TGTGCTCTTGGGAAGAACCTCCACGCCACAGAGTACACCGATAAACTCATCTTT | CALGKNLHATEYTDKLIF
TRDD3 | few | TRDJ1 | 20 | TRDV1 | TGTGCTCTTAACTGCCGGGTCCGTCGCATACTGGGGGGGTACACCGATAAACTCATCTTT | CALNCRVRRILGGYTDKLIF
NA | NA | TRDJ1 | 18 | TRDV1 | TGTGCTCTTGGGGAACGAGGACGTATGGGATCCATGTTCGATAAACTCATCTTT | CALGERGRMGSMFDKLIF
NA | NA | TRDJ1 | 19 | TRDV1 | TGTGCTCTTTGCCGTCCACGGCCTATTGGGGCCGGAGGGACCGATAAACTCATCTTT | CALCRPRPIGAGGTDKLIF
TRDD3 | NA | TRDJ1 | 22 | TRDV1 | TGTGCTCTTGGGCATTACCTTCATTCTTCCTATCTGGGGGATATAATAACCGATAAACTCATCTTT | CALGHYLHSSYLGDIITDKLIF
NA | few | TRDJ3 | 19 | TRDV2 | TGTGCCTGTGACACCGGGGGCCCCCTGGTTACCTGGGACACCCGACAGATGTTTTTC | CACDTGGPLVTWDTRQMFF
NA | NA | TRDJ1 | 17 | TRDV1 | TGTGCTCTTGGGGATGAACATGGGGGCCGGTACACCGATAAACTCATCTTT | CALGDEHGGRYTDKLIF
TRDD3 | NA | TRDJ1 | 19 | TRDV1 | TGTGCTCTTGGGGAACTAGTTACGGGCCCAGAAACTGGGGCCGATAAACTCATCTTT | CALGELVTGPETGADKLIF
NA | few | TRDJ1 | 18 | TRDV1 | TGTGCTCTTGGGGAAGCCCCTCCCAGGGGGGTGTACACCGATAAACTCATCTTT | CALGEAPPRGVYTDKLIF
TRDD3 | few | TRDJ1 | 19 | TRDV1 | TGTGCTCTTGTACAGCGTAGGAGTCTGGGGGATCCCGGGACCGATAAACTCATCTTT | CALVQRRSLGDPGTDKLIF
TRDD3 | NA | TRDJ1 | 22 | TRDV1 | TGTGCTCTTGGGGAACTCGTAGTGGGGGATACGCGTGAAGGACCACTTATCGATAAACTCATCTTT | CALGELVVGDTREGPLIDKLIF
TRDD3 | NA | TRDJ1 | 15 | TRDV1 | TGTGCTCTTGGGAACCGACTGGGGATTCCCGATAAACTCATCTTT | CALGNRLGIPDKLIF
NA | few | TRDJ1 | 18 | TRDV1 | TGTGCTCTTGGGAAGCCCAAACGGGTGGGGGTCTTAAACGATAAACTCATCTTT | CALGKPKRVGVLNDKLIF
TRDD3 | NA | TRDJ1 | 16 | TRDV2 | TGTGCCACCGGAGAGGTCTGGGGGAGCCACACCGATAAACTCATCTTT | CATGEVWGSHTDKLIF
NA | NA | TRDJ1 | 18 | TRDV1 | TGTGCTCTTGGGGAACGGAGGTACCCGATAGTTGGCGAGATTGGACTCATCTTT | CALGERRYPIVGEIGLIF
TRDD2 | few | TRDJ1 | 19 | TRDV1 | TGTGCTCTTGTGTCCCCCTCACCTTCCTGCGCCAAGTACACCGATAAACTCATCTTT | CALVSPSPSCAKYTDKLIF
NA | NA | TRDJ1 | 15 | TRDV1 | TGTGCTCTTGGGGTAAGTTCCACGTACACCGATAAACTCATCTTT | CALGVSSTYTDKLIF
TRDD3 | NA | TRDJ3 | 20 | TRDV2 | TGTGCCTGTGACACCGCTTACTGGGGGACGAGCTCCTGGGACACCCGACAGATGTTTTTC | CACDTAYWGTSSWDTRQMFF
TRDD3 | NA | TRDJ1 | 24 | TRDV1 | TGTGCTCTTGGAGAACTGTTGAAGTCTCCTTTTACTGGGGGATACGCGGGGTACACCGATAAACTCATCTTT | CALGELLKSPFTGGYAGYTDKLIF
TRDD2 | few | TRDJ1 | 15 | TRDV1 | TGTGCTCTTGGGGAGTTCCTACGGTATACCGATAAACTCATCTTT | CALGEFLRYTDKLIF
NA | NA | TRDJ1 | 18 | TRDV1 | TGTGCTCTTGGGGAACGAACCGATCGAAGGTGGCTGACAGGTAAACTCATCTTT | CALGERTDRRWLTGKLIF
TRDD3 | few | TRDJ1 | 21 | TRDV1 | TGTGCTCTTGGGGAACGATTTCCTACGGCTACTGGGGGACCCTACACCGATAAACTCATCTTT | CALGERFPTATGGPYTDKLIF
NA | NA | TRDJ1 | 20 | TRDV1 | TGTGCTCTTGGGGCCCACCCTTCCGCCAGCGTTGGAGTAAGAGCCGATAAACTCATCTTT | CALGAHPSASVGVRADKLIF
TRDD3 | once | TRDJ1 | 24 | TRDV1 | TGTGCTCTTGGGGAACTAGCAGCTCTCATAGACTGGGGGATAATTGGGCCCTACACCGATAAACTCATCTTT | CALGELAALIDWGIIGPYTDKLIF
TRDD3 | NA | TRDJ1 | 20 | TRDV1 | TGTGCTCTTGGGGAACTCTGGGCGTTGGGGGACTGGGTGTCCACCGATAAACTCATCTTT | CALGELWALGDWVSTDKLIF
NA | few | TRDJ1 | 19 | TRDV1 | TGTGCTCTTGGGGAAAGGCCAGACCCTTCTGTGGGGGGCACCGATAAACTCATCTTT | CALGERPDPSVGGTDKLIF